In its sample, the clone carrying this T cell receptor beta chain was seen once. Antigen specificity is unknown. This CDR3 has 16 amino acids. Per germline, CDR1 SNHLY and CDR2 FYNNEI. V gave up 1 base and J gave up 1 base, with 13 bases separating them. These data are taken from a study of shared clonotypes between healthy human individuals. General study results and limits: Several donors held about 5% of naive CD4 clonotypes in common.

TCRdb keeps only in-frame clones here, not all; method: immunoSEQ multiplex PCR. In the table there are about 2 million clones, less than 95% of which are singletons. Only CD45RO-negative cells positively selected for CCR7 counted as naive CD8 cells, so terminally differentiated effector memory CD45RA+ cells were excluded. Sequenced input: naive CD8+ T cells sorted from blood. This TCR was recovered from a man between 18 and 35 years old in good health. The chain uses TRBV2 and TRBJ1-1; D is ambiguous. CDR3 sequence: CASSEVAQEGNTEAFF. In nucleotides, the CDR3 is TGTGCCAGCAGTGAAGTAGCCCAGGAGGGGAACACTGAAGCTTTCTTT.